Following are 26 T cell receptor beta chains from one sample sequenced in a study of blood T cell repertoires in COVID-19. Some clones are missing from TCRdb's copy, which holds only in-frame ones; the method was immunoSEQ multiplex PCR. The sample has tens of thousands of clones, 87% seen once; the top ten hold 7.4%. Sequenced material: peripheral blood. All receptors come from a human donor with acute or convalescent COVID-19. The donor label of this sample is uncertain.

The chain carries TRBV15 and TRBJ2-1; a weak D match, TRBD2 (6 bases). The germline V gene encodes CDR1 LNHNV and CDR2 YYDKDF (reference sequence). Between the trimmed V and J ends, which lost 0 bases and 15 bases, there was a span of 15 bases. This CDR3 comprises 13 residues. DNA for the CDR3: TGTGCCACCAGCAGAGATCGCGGGGACCCCCGGTTCTTC. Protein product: CATSRDRGDPRFF.

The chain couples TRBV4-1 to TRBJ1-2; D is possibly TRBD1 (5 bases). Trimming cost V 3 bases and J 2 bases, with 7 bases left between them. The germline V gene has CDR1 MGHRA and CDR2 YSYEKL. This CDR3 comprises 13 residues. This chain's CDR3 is CASSQGPNYGYTF. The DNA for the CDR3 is TGCGCCAGCAGCCAGGGGCCGAACTATGGCTACACCTTC.

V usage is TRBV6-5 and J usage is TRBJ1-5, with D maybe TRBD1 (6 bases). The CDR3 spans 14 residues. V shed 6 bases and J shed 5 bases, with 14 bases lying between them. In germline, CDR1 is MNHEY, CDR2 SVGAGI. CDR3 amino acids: CASSRGGTHQPQHF. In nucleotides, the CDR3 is TGTGCCAGCAGCCGGGGGGGCACTCATCAGCCCCAGCATTTT.

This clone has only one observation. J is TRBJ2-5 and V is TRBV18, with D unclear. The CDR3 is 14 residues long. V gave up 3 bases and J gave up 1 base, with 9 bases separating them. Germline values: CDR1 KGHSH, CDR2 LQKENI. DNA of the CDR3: TGTGCCAGCTCACCCCCCTATATCCAAGAGACCCAGTACTTC. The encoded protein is CASSPPYIQETQYF.

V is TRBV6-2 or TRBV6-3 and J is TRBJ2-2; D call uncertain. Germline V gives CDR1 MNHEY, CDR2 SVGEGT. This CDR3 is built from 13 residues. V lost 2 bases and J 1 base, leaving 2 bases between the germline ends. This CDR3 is CASSYLNTGELFF. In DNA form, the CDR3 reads TGTGCCAGCAGTTACCTGAACACCGGGGAGCTGTTTTTT.

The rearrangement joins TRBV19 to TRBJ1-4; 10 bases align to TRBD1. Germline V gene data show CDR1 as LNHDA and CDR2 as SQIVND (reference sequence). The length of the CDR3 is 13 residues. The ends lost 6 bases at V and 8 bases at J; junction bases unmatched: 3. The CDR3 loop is CASRGQGSEKLFF. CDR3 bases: TGTGCCAGTAGGGGACAGGGGAGCGAAAAACTGTTTTTT.

CDR3 sequence (DNA): TGTGCCAGCGGACTTTCGGGCGGCGGCACAGATACGCAGTATTTT. Residues: CASGLSGGGTDTQYF. This chain connects TRBV7-3 to TRBJ2-3; D might be TRBD2 (5 bases). This CDR3 contains 15 residues. Trimming removed 8 bases from V and 1 base from J, with 16 bases in between. Germline CDR1 is SGHTA and CDR2 is FQGTGA.

Written as DNA, the CDR3 is TGTGCCAGCAGCAAAGCACGGGGGGGGCCGGCGGAGACCCAGTACTTC. This encodes CASSKARGGPAETQYF. The chain employs TRBV21-1 and TRBJ2-5; the table calls TRBD2, which could not be checked here. TRBV21-1 is termed a pseudogene. The CDR3 covers 16 residues.

CDR3 DNA: TGTGCCAGCAGCTTAGCCTCCTCCAGGGTCTCTGGGGCCAACGTCCTGACTTTC. Protein: CASSLASSRVSGANVLTF. The chain couples TRBV7-2 to TRBJ2-6, with TRBD1 as a possible D gene (5 bases). This CDR3 region has 18 residues. Germline V lookup: CDR1 SGHTA, CDR2 FQGNSA. V lost 0 bases and J lost 0, with 12 bases in between.

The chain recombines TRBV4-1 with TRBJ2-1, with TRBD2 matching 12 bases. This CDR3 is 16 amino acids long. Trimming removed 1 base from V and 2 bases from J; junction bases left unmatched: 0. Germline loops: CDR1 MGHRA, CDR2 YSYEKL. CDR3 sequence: CASSQASGGAYNEQFF. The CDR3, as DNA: TGCGCCAGCAGCCAAGCTAGCGGGGGGGCCTACAATGAGCAGTTCTTC.

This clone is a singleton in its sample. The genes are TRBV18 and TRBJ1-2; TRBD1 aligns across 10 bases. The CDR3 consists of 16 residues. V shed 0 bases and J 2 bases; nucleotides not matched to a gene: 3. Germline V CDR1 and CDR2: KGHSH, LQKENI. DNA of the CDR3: TGTGCCAGCTCACCACCGTCGGGACAGGGGAACTATGGCTACACCTTC. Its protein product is CASSPPSGQGNYGYTF. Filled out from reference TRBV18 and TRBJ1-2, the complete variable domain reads NAGVMQNPRHLVRRRGQEARLRCSPMKGHSHVYWYRQLPEEGLKFMVYLQKENIIDESGMPKERFSAEFPKEGPSILRIQQVVRGDSAAYFCASSPPSGQGNYGYTFGSGTRLTVV.

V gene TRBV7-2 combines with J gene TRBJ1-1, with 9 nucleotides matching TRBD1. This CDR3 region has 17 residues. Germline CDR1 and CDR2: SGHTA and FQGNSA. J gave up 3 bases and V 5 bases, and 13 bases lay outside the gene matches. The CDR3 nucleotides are TGTGCCAGCAGCCCCGACTCCGGGACAGGGATTTACACTGAAGCTTTCTTT. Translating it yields CASSPDSGTGIYTEAFF.

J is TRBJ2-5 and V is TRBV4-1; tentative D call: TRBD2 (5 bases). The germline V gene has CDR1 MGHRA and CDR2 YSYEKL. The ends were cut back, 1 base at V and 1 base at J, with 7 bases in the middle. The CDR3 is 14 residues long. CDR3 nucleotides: TGCGCCAGCAGCCAAGGGACTTCCCAAGAGACCCAGTACTTC. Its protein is CASSQGTSQETQYF.

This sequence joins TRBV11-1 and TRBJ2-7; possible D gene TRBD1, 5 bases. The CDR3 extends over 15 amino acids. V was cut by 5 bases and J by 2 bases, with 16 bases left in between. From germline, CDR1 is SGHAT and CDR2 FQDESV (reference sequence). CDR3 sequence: CASSHTEDTPYEQYF. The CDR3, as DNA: TGTGCCAGCAGCCACACCGAGGACACCCCCTACGAGCAGTACTTC.

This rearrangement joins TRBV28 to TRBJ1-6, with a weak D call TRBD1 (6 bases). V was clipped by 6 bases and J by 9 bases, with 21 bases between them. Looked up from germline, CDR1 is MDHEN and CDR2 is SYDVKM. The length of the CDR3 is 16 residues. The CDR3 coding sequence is TGTGCCAGCAGCCGAACGAGGCGAACAGGGCTTTCACCCCTCCACTTT. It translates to CASSRTRRTGLSPLHF.

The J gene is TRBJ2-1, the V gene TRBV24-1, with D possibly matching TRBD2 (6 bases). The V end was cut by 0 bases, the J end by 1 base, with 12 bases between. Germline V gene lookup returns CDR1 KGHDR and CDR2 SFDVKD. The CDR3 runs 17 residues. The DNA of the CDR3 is TGTGCCACCAGTGATTTGGCGGGGATATCTTCCTACAATGAGCAGTTCTTC. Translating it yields CATSDLAGISSYNEQFF.

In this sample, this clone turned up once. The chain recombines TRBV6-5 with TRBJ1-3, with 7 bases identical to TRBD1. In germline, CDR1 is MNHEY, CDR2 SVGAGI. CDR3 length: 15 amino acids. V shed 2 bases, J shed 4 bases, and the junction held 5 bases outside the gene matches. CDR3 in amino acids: CASSYQGGLGNTIYF. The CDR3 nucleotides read TGTGCCAGCAGTTACCAGGGGGGATTAGGAAACACCATATATTTT.

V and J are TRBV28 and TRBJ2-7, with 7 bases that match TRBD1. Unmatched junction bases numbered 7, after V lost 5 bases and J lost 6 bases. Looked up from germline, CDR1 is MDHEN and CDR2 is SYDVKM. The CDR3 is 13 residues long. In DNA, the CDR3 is TGTGCCAGCAGTGTTCCACAGGGGAGCGAGCAGTACTTC. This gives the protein CASSVPQGSEQYF. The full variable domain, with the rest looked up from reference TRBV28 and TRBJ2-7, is DVKVTQSSRYLVKRTGEKVFLECVQDMDHENMFWYRQDPGLGLRLIYFSYDVKMKEKGDIPEGYSVSREKKERFSLILESASTNQTSMYLCASSVPQGSEQYFGPGTRLTVT.

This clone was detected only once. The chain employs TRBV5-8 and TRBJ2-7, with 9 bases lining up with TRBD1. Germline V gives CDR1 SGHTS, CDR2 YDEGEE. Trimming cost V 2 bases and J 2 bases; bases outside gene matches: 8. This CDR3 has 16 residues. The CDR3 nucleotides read TGTGCCAGCAGCTTACACAGGGGGCTTAGGACCTACGAGCAGTACTTC. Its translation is CASSLHRGLRTYEQYF.

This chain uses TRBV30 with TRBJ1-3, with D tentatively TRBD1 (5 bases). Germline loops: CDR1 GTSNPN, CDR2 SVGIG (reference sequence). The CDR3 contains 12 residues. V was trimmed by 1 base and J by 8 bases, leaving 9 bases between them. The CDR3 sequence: CAWSGQSHTIYF. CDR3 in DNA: TGTGCCTGGAGTGGACAGTCCCACACCATATATTTT.

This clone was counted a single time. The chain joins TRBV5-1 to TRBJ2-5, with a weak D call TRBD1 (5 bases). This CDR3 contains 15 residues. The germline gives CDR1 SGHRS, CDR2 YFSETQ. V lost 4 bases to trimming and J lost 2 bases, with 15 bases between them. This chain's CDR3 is CASSGANRGQETQYF. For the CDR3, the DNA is TGCGCCAGCAGCGGGGCGAATAGGGGTCAAGAGACCCAGTACTTC.

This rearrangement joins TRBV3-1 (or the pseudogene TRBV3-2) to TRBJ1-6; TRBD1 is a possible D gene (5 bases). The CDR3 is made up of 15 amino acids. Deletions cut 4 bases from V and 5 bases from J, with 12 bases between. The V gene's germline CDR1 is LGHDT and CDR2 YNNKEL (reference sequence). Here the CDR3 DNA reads TGTGCCAGCAGCCCCGGCGGGGGGAATAATTCACCCCTCCACTTT. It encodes CASSPGGGNNSPLHF.

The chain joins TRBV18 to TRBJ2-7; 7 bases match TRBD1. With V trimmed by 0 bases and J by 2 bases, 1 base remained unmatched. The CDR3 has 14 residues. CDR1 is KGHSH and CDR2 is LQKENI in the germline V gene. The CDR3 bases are TGTGCCAGCTCACCACCGGGACAGCCCTACGAGCAGTACTTC. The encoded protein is CASSPPGQPYEQYF.

The CDR3 sequence is CAWSALRTGHEQYF. In DNA form, the CDR3 reads TGTGCCTGGAGTGCTCTACGGACAGGGCACGAGCAGTACTTC. V and J are TRBV30 and TRBJ2-7, with 8 bases that match TRBD1. CDR3 size: 14 residues. V was clipped by 1 base and J by 5 bases; unmatched bases: 7. Germline CDR1 GTSNPN, CDR2 SVGIG (reference sequence).

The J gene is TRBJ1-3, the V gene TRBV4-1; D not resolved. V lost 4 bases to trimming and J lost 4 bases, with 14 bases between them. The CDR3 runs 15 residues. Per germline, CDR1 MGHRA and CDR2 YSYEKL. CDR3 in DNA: TGCGCCAGCAGCCGCTTGGCGGGGAACGGAAACACCATATATTTT. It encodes CASSRLAGNGNTIYF.

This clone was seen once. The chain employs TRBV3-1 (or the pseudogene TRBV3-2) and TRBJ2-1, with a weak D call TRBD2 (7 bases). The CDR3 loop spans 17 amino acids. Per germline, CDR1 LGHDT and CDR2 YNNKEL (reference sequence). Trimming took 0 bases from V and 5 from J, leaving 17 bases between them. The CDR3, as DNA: TGTGCCAGCAGCCAAGATTTGAGGAGGGGGGGACACAATGAGCAGTTCTTC. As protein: CASSQDLRRGGHNEQFF.